Listed below are T cell receptor beta chains from one sample, sequenced in a study of T cells after yellow fever vaccination. From the 5' RACE reads, TCRdb called clonotypes with MiXCR, one entry per CDR3 protein. The sample includes around 310,000 distinct CDR3 sequences, about 4% of them seen just once. The starting material was PBMCs, obtained 5 days after the yellow fever booster vaccination. The receptors were gathered from a man younger than 35 who received the YFV17D yellow fever vaccine. Both conserved end residues are part of each CDR3. A D gene is named only where the DNA matches it firmly. Clone size is shown for a subset of rows, as once, few, many or a class of expanded clone.

>TRBV10-3|TRBJ2-7|many|-
TGTGCCATCTCCAAACAGGGTTCCTACGAGCAGTACTTC
CAISKQGSYEQYF
>TRBV6-5|TRBJ1-1|few|-
TGTGCCAGCAGTCCGCTGGGACTTGGGCACCCTGAAGCTTTCTTT
CASSPLGLGHPEAFF
>TRBV5-1|TRBJ1-6|-|TRBD1
TGCGCCAGCAGCTTGGACTGGTGGACAGGCCTGGCGGATTCACCCCTCCACTTT
CASSLDWWTGLADSPLHF
>TRBV5-1|TRBJ1-2|few|-
TGCGCCAGCAGCTTGACAGGCGGATCCGGGTCCTATGGCTACACCTTC
CASSLTGGSGSYGYTF
>TRBV2|TRBJ2-5|few|-
TGTGCCAGCAGTGGAACTATCCAAGAGACCCAGTACTTC
CASSGTIQETQYF
>TRBV7-2|TRBJ2-7|many|TRBD2
TGTGCCAGCAGCCCACTAGCGGGGGTATACGAGCAGTACTTC
CASSPLAGVYEQYF
>TRBV4-1|TRBJ2-3|-|-
TGCGCCAGCAGCGCCGGAGCTAGGTCAGATACGCAGTATTTT
CASSAGARSDTQYF
>TRBV12-3/TRBV12-4|TRBJ2-5|-|-
TGTGCCAGCACATTCTGGGGGCCCCAGGAGACCCAGTACTTC
CASTFWGPQETQYF
>TRBV6-1|TRBJ2-3|many|-
TGTGCCAGCAGTGGGACGGCTGTTACGCAGTATTTT
CASSGTAVTQYF
>TRBV25-1|TRBJ1-1|-|-
TGTGCCAGCAGTGACCTCAGTTTGCCCACTGAAGCTTTCTTT
CASSDLSLPTEAFF
>TRBV27|TRBJ1-6|few|-
TGTGCCAGCAGTCGAGATGAGAGACTTTATAATTCACCCCTCCACTTT
CASSRDERLYNSPLHF
>TRBV20-1|TRBJ2-1|few|-
TGCAGTGCTAGATCCCAGGAGGGCAATGAGCAGTTCTTC
CSARSQEGNEQFF
>TRBV7-2|TRBJ1-2|many|TRBD1
TGTGCCAGCAGCTTAAGGACAGGAGCTAACTATGGCTACACCTTC
CASSLRTGANYGYTF
>TRBV7-9|TRBJ2-1|-|-
TGTGCCAGCAGCCCGGGTGTTCGGGCCTACAATGAGCAGTTCTTC
CASSPGVRAYNEQFF
>TRBV6-5|TRBJ1-2|-|-
TGTGCCAGCAGCCGAACATCGGGTACTAACTATGGCTACACCTTC
CASSRTSGTNYGYTF
>TRBV7-9|TRBJ1-6|-|-
TGTGCCAGCAGCTTCGACCCTTTGGGCGGGAATTCACCCCTCCACTTT
CASSFDPLGGNSPLHF
>TRBV7-2|TRBJ2-7|many|TRBD1
TGTGCCAGCAGCTTAGTTGGGACAGGGGCCTACGAGCAGTACTTC
CASSLVGTGAYEQYF
>TRBV5-1|TRBJ1-1|many|-
TGCGCCAGCAGCTTGGTGCTGGGGGCAGGGACTGAAGCTTTCTTT
CASSLVLGAGTEAFF
>TRBV5-1|TRBJ1-6|many|TRBD1
TGCGCCAGCAGCTTTTCGAGACAGGGGGTTTCACCCCTCCACTTT
CASSFSRQGVSPLHF
>TRBV5-8|TRBJ1-4|few|TRBD1
TGTGCCAGCAGCCGTCGGACAGGGTACGAAAAACTGTTTTTT
CASSRRTGYEKLFF
>TRBV7-2|TRBJ2-5|few|-
TGTGCCAGCAGCTTAGCGTTCACGGGGGAGACCCAGTACTTC
CASSLAFTGETQYF
>TRBV2|TRBJ2-7|few|-
TGTGCCAGCAGCCAGTCCCATTCCTACGAGCAGTACTTC
CASSQSHSYEQYF
>TRBV4-1|TRBJ2-5|many|TRBD2
TGCGCCAGCCGACTCGGGGGGACGGAGGGAGAGACCCAGTACTTC
CASRLGGTEGETQYF
>TRBV4-2|TRBJ1-1|-|-
TGTGCCAGCAGCCAAGGGCCAGGGAATGGTACTGAAGCTTTCTTT
CASSQGPGNGTEAFF
>TRBV10-3|TRBJ2-7|-|-
TGTGCCATCAGTGAGTCGACTGGAACAGGATCCTACGAGCAGTACTTC
CAISESTGTGSYEQYF
>TRBV6-5|TRBJ2-2|few|-
TGTGCCAGCAGTTACCCGGGGCGTGGCGGGGAGCTGTTTTTT
CASSYPGRGGELFF
>TRBV5-1|TRBJ2-3|many|TRBD1
TGCGCCAGCAGCTTGCAGGGGACAGTTGGCACAGATACGCAGTATTTT
CASSLQGTVGTDTQYF
>TRBV11-2|TRBJ2-1|-|TRBD2
TGTGCCCGCAGCTTAGGAGGTAGCGGGTCCTACAATGAGCAGTTCTTC
CARSLGGSGSYNEQFF
>TRBV20-1|TRBJ2-4|few|TRBD2
TGCAGTGCCCCCGGGGGGGCGGCCAAAAACATTCAGTACTTC
CSAPGGAAKNIQYF
>TRBV20-1|TRBJ2-5|few|-
TGCAGTGCTAGTCTGCTCAAGCCCCTGTACCAAGAGACCCAGTACTTC
CSASLLKPLYQETQYF
>TRBV7-6|TRBJ2-7|many|TRBD1
TGTGCCAGCAGCTCGACAGGGTTCGATTACGAGCAGTACTTC
CASSSTGFDYEQYF
>TRBV2|TRBJ2-5|many|TRBD1
TGTGCCAGCAGTGAAGGGTCAGGGGGCGGTGAGACCCAGTACTTC
CASSEGSGGGETQYF
>TRBV6-2/TRBV6-3|TRBJ2-5|many|-
TGTGCCAGCCGAGCACACAGCCAAGAGACCCAGTACTTC
CASRAHSQETQYF
>TRBV12-3/TRBV12-4|TRBJ2-1|few|-
TGTGCCAGCAGCCGTGTGACACCGGTCGGCTACAATGAGCAGTTCTTC
CASSRVTPVGYNEQFF
>TRBV27|TRBJ2-3|-|-
TGTGCCAGCAGTTATCGACCTAGCACAGATACGCAGTATTTT
CASSYRPSTDTQYF
>TRBV6-5|TRBJ1-1|-|-
TGTGCCAGCAGTTACTCGTTCGACACTTTGAACACTGAAGCTTTCTTT
CASSYSFDTLNTEAFF
>TRBV6-5|TRBJ1-5|-|-
TGTGCCAGCAGTTACTCCGCCGGGCGGGGGGCTTTTCAGCCCCAGCATTTT
CASSYSAGRGAFQPQHF
>TRBV7-2|TRBJ2-1|few|-
TGTGCCAGCAGCTCTATCTCCGCGACAACTAGGGGCGATGAGCAGTTCTTC
CASSSISATTRGDEQFF
>TRBV9|TRBJ1-1|many|-
TGTGCCACCGCTCCCCGGGAAGGGACTGAAGCTTTCTTT
CATAPREGTEAFF
>TRBV11-2|TRBJ2-1|few|-
TGTGCCAGCAGCCCTGCCGGGGTGTACAATGAGCAGTTCTTC
CASSPAGVYNEQFF
>TRBV10-3|TRBJ2-3|many|-
TGTGCCATCAGTCTAGGGGGCACAGATACGCAGTATTTT
CAISLGGTDTQYF
>TRBV20-1|TRBJ2-3|-|-
TGCAGTGCTCGTGACCCGGCCCGGGACTCCAGCGCGTTGTCCACAGATACGCAGTATTTT
CSARDPARDSSALSTDTQYF
>TRBV7-2|TRBJ1-1|many|-
TGTGCCAGCAGCCCCAGGTTCCTGAACACTGAAGCTTTCTTT
CASSPRFLNTEAFF
>TRBV12-3/TRBV12-4|TRBJ2-3|few|TRBD2
TGTGCCACCCGACTAGCGGGGGGGACCACAGATACGCAGTATTTT
CATRLAGGTTDTQYF
>TRBV4-1|TRBJ2-3|few|TRBD1
TGCGCCAGCAGAGGGACAGGAGGCACAGATACGCAGTATTTT
CASRGTGGTDTQYF
>TRBV29-1|TRBJ2-3|-|TRBD1
TGCAGCGTTAGGCCAGGGGGCATCACAGATACGCAGTATTTT
CSVRPGGITDTQYF
>TRBV5-1|TRBJ2-5|many|TRBD1
TGCGCCAGCAGCTTGGAACCAGGGGGAGAGACCCAGTACTTC
CASSLEPGGETQYF
>TRBV7-2|TRBJ2-5|few|TRBD2
TGTGCCAGCACCTTGGCCCGGACTAGCGGGCAAGAGACCCAGTACTTC
CASTLARTSGQETQYF
>TRBV7-2|TRBJ1-1|-|-
TGTGCCAGCAGCTTTTTGGGGAAGAACACTGAAGCTTTCTTT
CASSFLGKNTEAFF
>TRBV5-1|TRBJ2-1|-|TRBD1
TGCGCCAGCAGCTTCAGGGGGCTCGATGAGCAGTTCTTC
CASSFRGLDEQFF